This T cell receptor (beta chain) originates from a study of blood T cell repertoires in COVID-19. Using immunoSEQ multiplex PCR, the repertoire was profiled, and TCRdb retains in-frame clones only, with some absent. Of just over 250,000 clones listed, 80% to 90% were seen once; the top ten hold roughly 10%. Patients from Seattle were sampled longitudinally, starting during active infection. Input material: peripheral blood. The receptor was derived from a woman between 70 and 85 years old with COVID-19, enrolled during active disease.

The CDR3, as DNA: TGTGCCAGCAGGGACGGGAACTACGAGCAGTACTTC. Translated: CASRDGNYEQYF. This chain joins TRBV6-5 and TRBJ2-7; possibly TRBD2 for D (5 bases). The CDR3 has 12 amino acids. Looked up from germline, CDR1 is MNHEY and CDR2 is SVGAGI. Deletions cut 6 bases from V and 3 bases from J, with 9 bases between.